These 28 T cell receptor beta chains came from one sample sequenced in a study of blood T cell repertoires in COVID-19. Clones were sequenced by immunoSEQ multiplex PCR, and TCRdb holds only the in-frame ones, with some missing. Of some 290,000 clones in the sample, 75% to 90% were seen once. Sample: peripheral blood. Source of these receptors: a woman in her fifties or sixties who had recovered from COVID-19.

The chain joins TRBV12-3 or TRBV12-4 to TRBJ2-7; 8 nucleotides line up with TRBD1. The CDR3 consists of 11 residues. Trimming removed 3 bases from V and 11 bases from J; junction bases left unmatched: 3. The chain's CDR3 is CASSLGTGKYF. The CDR3 DNA reads TGTGCCAGCAGTTTGGGGACAGGAAAGTACTTC.

The J gene is TRBJ2-2, the V gene TRBV3-1 (or the pseudogene TRBV3-2); TRBD1 is a possible D gene (6 bases). Trimming stripped 2 bases from V and 4 bases from J, with 11 bases between. The CDR3 has 15 residues. CDR1 LGHDT and CDR2 YNNKEL come from the germline V gene (reference sequence). CDR3 DNA: TGTGCCAGCAGCCAAATTACAGGGAGCACCGGGGAGCTGTTTTTT. This encodes CASSQITGSTGELFF.

This chain joins TRBV27 and TRBJ1-2; 10 nucleotides match TRBD1. The CDR3 length is 15 residues. Germline values: CDR1 MNHEY, CDR2 SMNVEV (reference sequence). V was clipped by 2 bases and J by 3 bases; unmatched bases: 3. In DNA form, the CDR3 reads TGTGCCAGCAGTTTAGGGACAGGGGTCCACTATGGCTACACCTTC. As protein: CASSLGTGVHYGYTF.

The gene calls are TRBV3-1 (or the pseudogene TRBV3-2) and TRBJ2-7; 9 bases are a match to TRBD1. CDR3 size: 13 residues. The germline V gene has CDR1 LGHDT and CDR2 YNNKEL (reference sequence). V shed 8 bases, J shed 6 bases, and the junction held 8 bases outside the gene matches. The DNA for the CDR3 is TGTGCCAGCGGGGACAGGGATCTTGCCGAGCAGTACTTC. Residues: CASGDRDLAEQYF.

The chain couples TRBV5-8 to TRBJ2-7; TRBD1 is a possible D gene (6 bases). The CDR3 is 14 residues long. CDR1 and CDR2 (germline): SGHTS, YDEGEE. Trimming took off 4 bases at V and 2 bases at J, with 13 bases between the two ends. The CDR3 reads CASSLYWGPYEQYF. The CDR3 DNA reads TGTGCCAGCAGCCTCTATTGGGGGCCCTACGAGCAGTACTTC.

The V call is TRBV28, the J call TRBJ1-3; 8 nucleotides line up with TRBD1. Germline trimming cut 4 bases from V and 3 bases from J; bases unmatched to any gene: 5. Germline assignment: CDR1 MDHEN and CDR2 SYDVKM. The CDR3 has 15 amino acids. CDR3 in amino acids: CASSSQGALGNTIYF. In nucleotides, the CDR3 is TGTGCCAGCAGTTCTCAGGGGGCTCTTGGAAACACCATATATTTT.

This chain connects TRBV6-5 to TRBJ2-3; D is undetermined. Trimming removed 7 bases from V and 0 bases from J, with 8 bases in between. The CDR3 runs 13 residues. Germline CDR1 and CDR2: MNHEY and SVGAGI. The CDR3 sequence: CASTSTSTDTQYF. CDR3 DNA: TGTGCCAGCACCTCGACTAGCACAGATACGCAGTATTTT.

This chain links TRBV5-1 with TRBJ2-5, with no clear D. The CDR3 spans 13 residues. The V end was cut by 6 bases, the J end by 0 bases, with 9 bases between. Germline lookup yields CDR1 SGHRS and CDR2 YFSETQ. CDR3 sequence: CASKESYQETQYF. The CDR3 nucleotides are TGCGCCAGCAAAGAAAGCTACCAAGAGACCCAGTACTTC.

The rearrangement uses TRBV6-5 and TRBJ2-7, with 10 bases lining up with TRBD1. The CDR3 has 15 residues. Looked up from germline, CDR1 is MNHEY and CDR2 is SVGAGI. After removal of 8 bases from V and 6 bases from J, the junction contained 13 bases not matched to a gene. The CDR3 DNA follows: TGTGCCAGCCTCGAAGGACAGGGGGTAATTAGCGAGCAGTACTTC. Protein sequence: CASLEGQGVISEQYF.

The chain couples TRBV7-2 to TRBJ1-2, with a weak D call TRBD1 (5 bases). CDR1 and CDR2 (germline): SGHTA, FQGNSA. V was trimmed by 3 bases and J by 7 bases, leaving 12 bases between them. CDR3 length: 13 residues. The CDR3 is CASSLDYRRGYTF. The CDR3 bases are TGTGCCAGCAGCTTGGACTACAGGCGTGGCTACACCTTC.

The rearrangement links TRBV2 to TRBJ2-7; D may be TRBD2 (6 bases). There are 14 residues in the CDR3. Trimming stripped 6 bases from V and 3 bases from J, with 15 bases between. Germline V lookup: CDR1 SNHLY, CDR2 FYNNEI. The CDR3: CASSSRTSFYEQYF. CDR3 DNA: TGTGCCAGCAGCTCCCGCACTAGCTTCTACGAGCAGTACTTC. Together with reference TRBV2 and TRBJ2-7, the CDR3 gives the full variable domain: EPEVTQTPSHQVTQMGQEVILRCVPISNHLYFYWYRQILGQKVEFLVSFYNNEISEKSEIFDDQFSVERPDGSNFTLKIRSTKLEDSAMYFCASSSRTSFYEQYFGPGTRLTVT.

The V and J genes are TRBV27 and TRBJ1-3; D may be TRBD1 (5 bases). This CDR3 spans 13 amino acids. The V end was cut by 4 bases, the J end by 9 bases, with 13 bases between. CDR1 and CDR2 (germline): MNHEY, SMNVEV (reference sequence). The CDR3 DNA is TGTGCCAGCAGTTATACTCGGGGGTCCACCATATATTTT. Translated, it gives CASSYTRGSTIYF.

The chain uses TRBV27 and TRBJ1-4; a possible D gene is TRBD1 (5 bases). Trimming removed 4 bases at V and 0 bases at J, with 12 bases between. The CDR3 is made up of 16 amino acids. Germline values: CDR1 MNHEY, CDR2 SMNVEV (reference sequence). CDR3 loop: CASSSGGTTTNEKLFF. CDR3 sequence (DNA): TGTGCCAGCAGTTCAGGAGGGACCACAACTAATGAAAAACTGTTTTTT.

V gene TRBV7-9 combines with J gene TRBJ1-6, with 9 bases lining up with TRBD1. The germline V gene has CDR1 SEHNR and CDR2 FQNEAQ (reference sequence). The V segment lost 4 bases and the J segment 4 bases; nucleotides outside the gene matches: 5. The length of the CDR3 is 16 residues. CDR3 bases: TGTGCCAGCAGCTCTTTCGGGACAGGGTATAATTCACCCCTCCACTTT. Translating it yields CASSSFGTGYNSPLHF.

Many counts were recorded for this clone. CDR3 in DNA: TGTGCCAGCAGTTACGGGGGGGCAACTAATGAAAAACTGTTTTTT. This sequence encodes CASSYGGATNEKLFF. This chain uses TRBV6-6 with TRBJ1-4; perhaps TRBD1 as D (5 bases). The germline CDR1 and CDR2 sequences are MNHNY and SVGAGI (reference sequence). The ends were cut back, 2 bases at V and 0 bases at J, with 7 bases in the middle. The CDR3 loop spans 15 amino acids.

The rearrangement joins TRBV30 to TRBJ2-7; D remains ambiguous. The CDR3 loop spans 13 amino acids. Germline loops: CDR1 GTSNPN, CDR2 SVGIG (reference sequence). The V end was cut by 2 bases, the J end by 3 bases, with 11 bases between. The CDR3 reads CAWSIPPNYEQYF. The CDR3 DNA is TGTGCCTGGAGTATTCCCCCCAACTACGAGCAGTACTTC.

The chain employs TRBV30 and TRBJ1-1; D gene unclear. This CDR3 is built from 13 residues. CDR1 and CDR2 (germline): GTSNPN, SVGIG (reference sequence). V was pared by 2 bases and J by 1 base, with 8 bases between. The CDR3 region is CAWSFGQNTEAFF. CDR3 sequence (DNA): TGTGCCTGGAGTTTTGGGCAGAACACTGAAGCTTTCTTT.

The gene calls are TRBV7-9 and TRBJ1-2, with no clear D. V was shortened by 6 bases and J by 7 bases, with 9 bases between the two germline ends. Germline V lookup: CDR1 SEHNR, CDR2 FQNEAQ (reference sequence). The CDR3 contains 11 residues. CDR3 bases: TGTGCCAGCAGTCGTATAGCTGGCTACACCTTC. The encoded protein is CASSRIAGYTF.

This clone was counted only a few times. The gene calls are TRBV15 and TRBJ1-5; 7 bases fit TRBD1. This CDR3 is 15 amino acids long. The germline CDR1 and CDR2 sequences are LNHNV and YYDKDF (reference sequence). V shed 6 bases and J 4 bases; nucleotides not matched to a gene: 9. The CDR3 protein is CATRDPGTANQPQHF. Written as DNA, the CDR3 is TGTGCCACCAGGGATCCCGGGACAGCAAATCAGCCCCAGCATTTT.

The chain carries TRBV30 and TRBJ1-2, with a weak D call TRBD1 (6 bases). The CDR3 length is 14 residues. Germline loops: CDR1 GTSNPN, CDR2 SVGIG (reference sequence). Between the trimmed V and J ends, which lost 5 bases and 5 bases, there was a span of 18 bases. CDR3: CAWDHYRAGYGYTF. Written as DNA, the CDR3 is TGTGCCTGGGACCATTACAGGGCTGGGTATGGCTACACCTTC.

This clone has only a few counts. The V call is TRBV2, the J call TRBJ2-7; 9 bases are a match to TRBD1. Germline V gives CDR1 SNHLY, CDR2 FYNNEI. There are 16 residues in the CDR3. With V trimmed by 4 bases and J by 6 bases, 13 bases remained unmatched. CDR3 loop: CASSVAPRTGEGEQYF. Here the CDR3 DNA reads TGTGCCAGCAGTGTTGCCCCGCGGACAGGGGAAGGCGAGCAGTACTTC.

This chain uses TRBV30 with TRBJ2-5, with 8 bases fitting TRBD2. There are 15 residues in the CDR3. Germline V CDR1 and CDR2: GTSNPN, SVGIG (reference sequence). V lost 3 bases to trimming and J lost 1 base; unmatched junction nucleotides: 7. The CDR3 DNA reads TGTGCCTGGAGCCCCGGGCTAGCGGGCCAAGAGACCCAGTACTTC. Encoded protein: CAWSPGLAGQETQYF. The full variable domain, with the rest looked up from reference TRBV30 and TRBJ2-5, is SQTIHQWPATLVQPVGSPLSLECTVEGTSNPNLYWYRQAAGRGLQLLFYSVGIGQISSEVPQNLSASRPQDRQFILSSKKLLLSDSGFYLCAWSPGLAGQETQYFGPGTRLLVL.

Written as DNA, the CDR3 is TGTGCCAGCTCACCTTACAGCGGGGGGTATCAGGCGTGGACCTTC. It is translated as CASSPYSGGYQAWTF. This chain uses TRBV18 with TRBJ1-2, with a tentative D call TRBD1 (5 bases). The CDR3 has 15 amino acids. Germline V gene sequence: CDR1 KGHSH, CDR2 LQKENI. Deletions cut 3 bases from V and 14 bases from J, with 25 bases between.

The chain combines TRBV4-2 with TRBJ2-7; 11 nucleotides align to TRBD2. Unmatched junction bases numbered 7, after V lost 1 base and J lost 2 bases. The CDR3 runs 17 residues. Per germline, CDR1 LGHNA and CDR2 YNFKEQ. The CDR3 loop reads CASSQGVLAGEAYEQYF. In nucleotides, the CDR3 is TGTGCCAGCAGCCAAGGGGTACTAGCGGGGGAGGCCTACGAGCAGTACTTC.

The count of this clone is one. V and J are TRBV13 and TRBJ2-3; D possibly corresponds to TRBD2 (6 bases). This CDR3 contains 15 residues. CDR1 PRHDT and CDR2 FYEKMQ come from the germline V gene (reference sequence). Trimming shortened V by 8 bases and J by 3 bases, and 18 bases separated the two germline ends. The CDR3 protein is CASPGGIIRTDTQYF. The CDR3 DNA follows: TGTGCCAGCCCAGGAGGGATAATCCGGACAGATACGCAGTATTTT.

CDR3 in amino acids: CASSFATVGANTGELFF. Here the CDR3 DNA reads TGTGCCAGCAGTTTTGCGACAGTAGGGGCGAACACCGGGGAGCTGTTTTTT. The chain uses TRBV28 and TRBJ2-2; possibly TRBD1 for D (5 bases). The length of the CDR3 is 17 residues. Germline V lookup: CDR1 MDHEN, CDR2 SYDVKM. The V gene lost 3 bases and the J gene lost 0 bases, with 14 bases spanning the gap.

The J gene is TRBJ2-5, the V gene TRBV7-9, with D hard to call. V was shortened by 5 bases and J by 2 bases, with 3 bases between the two germline ends. The CDR3 spans 11 residues. CDR1 and CDR2 from the germline V gene are SEHNR and FQNEAQ (reference sequence). The CDR3 DNA sequence: TGTGCCAGCAGCGTACAAGAGACCCAGTACTTC. Protein sequence: CASSVQETQYF.

The V and J genes are TRBV5-8 and TRBJ2-1; 7 bases match TRBD1. Germline V gene data show CDR1 as SGHTS and CDR2 as YDEGEE. The CDR3 loop spans 15 amino acids. Trimming took 3 bases from V and 2 from J; bases not matched to a gene: 5. Here the CDR3 reads CASSSGQAPYNEQFF. Written as DNA, the CDR3 is TGTGCCAGCAGCTCCGGACAGGCCCCCTACAATGAGCAGTTCTTC. The full variable domain, completed using reference TRBV5-8 and TRBJ2-1, is EAGVTQSPTHLIKTRGQQATLRCSPISGHTSVYWYQQALGLGLQFLLWYDEGEERNRGNFPPRFSGRQFPNYSSELNVNALELEDSALYLCASSSGQAPYNEQFFGPGTRLTVL.